The next 27 T cell receptor beta chains were all read from a single sample in a study of cytotoxic CD8 clonotypes in ibrutinib-treated CLL. Only in-frame clones appear in the TCRdb table, and some are missing; sequencing was by immunoSEQ multiplex PCR. This table has around 140,000 clones, 70% to 90% appearing once. The sequencing used PBMCs, collected after 24 months of ibrutinib treatment. The receptors originated from a human donor with chronic lymphocytic leukemia.

The DNA of the CDR3 is TGTGCCAGCAGTTTTAGGATTGAGACCCAGTACTTC. It is translated as CASSFRIETQYF. The rearrangement links TRBV27 to TRBJ2-5; no definite D call. The V gene's germline CDR1 is MNHEY and CDR2 SMNVEV (reference sequence). V was pared by 3 bases and J by 5 bases, with 7 bases between. The CDR3 contains 12 residues.

This rearrangement joins TRBV5-1 to TRBJ2-1; D not certain. This CDR3 has 14 amino acids. Germline CDR1 and CDR2: SGHRS and YFSETQ. As DNA, the CDR3 is TGCGCTATCCCCTCCCAGGCCCCCTACAATGAGCAGTTCTTC. The encoded protein is CAIPSQAPYNEQFF. Using reference TRBV5-1 and TRBJ2-1 for the parts outside the CDR3, the full variable domain is KAGVTQTPRYLIKTRGQQVTLSCSPISGHRSVSWYQQTPGQGLQFLFEYFSETQRNKGNFPGRFSGRQFSNSRSEMNVSTLELGDSALYLCAIPSQAPYNEQFFGPGTRLTVL.

The V call is TRBV4-1, the J call TRBJ2-2; 13 bases map to TRBD2. The germline gives CDR1 MGHRA, CDR2 YSYEKL. V shed 3 bases, J shed 6 bases, and the junction held 4 bases outside the gene matches. This CDR3 has 16 amino acids. CDR3 residues: CASSQATSGRSGELFF. The CDR3 DNA follows: TGCGCCAGCAGCCAGGCGACTAGCGGGAGGTCCGGGGAGCTGTTTTTT.

The V call is TRBV30, the J call TRBJ1-1; D unresolved. In germline, CDR1 is GTSNPN, CDR2 SVGIG (reference sequence). Trimming took off 5 bases at V and 1 base at J, with 11 bases between the two ends. CDR3 length: 13 residues. The CDR3 DNA sequence: TGTGCCTGGTACCTCTGGAGGAACACTGAAGCTTTCTTT. Translating gives CAWYLWRNTEAFF.

The chain carries TRBV18 and TRBJ2-3; D is undetermined. Trimming pared 4 bases from V and 2 bases from J, leaving 13 bases between. Per germline, CDR1 KGHSH and CDR2 LQKENI. This CDR3 contains 15 residues. In DNA, the CDR3 is TGTGCCAGCTCACTCGTCCCCACTCCCACAGATACGCAGTATTTT. Encoded protein: CASSLVPTPTDTQYF.

This sequence joins TRBV7-2 and TRBJ1-4, with 8 bases matching TRBD1. With V trimmed by 5 bases and J by 7 bases, 6 bases remained unmatched. The CDR3 spans 14 residues. Germline V gene lookup returns CDR1 SGHTA and CDR2 FQGNSA. The CDR3 sequence is CASSRQGFVEKLFF. CDR3 nucleotides: TGTGCCAGCAGCAGACAGGGGTTTGTTGAAAAACTGTTTTTT. Variable domain in full (rest from reference TRBV7-2 and TRBJ1-4): GAGVSQSPSNKVTEKGKDVELRCDPISGHTALYWYRQSLGQGLEFLIYFQGNSAPDKSGLPSDRFSAERTGGSVSTLTIQRTQQEDSAVYLCASSRQGFVEKLFFGSGTQLSVL.

This chain uses TRBV7-9 with TRBJ2-1; no clear D. Per the germline V gene, CDR1 is SEHNR and CDR2 is FQNEAQ (reference sequence). The V gene lost 1 base and the J gene lost 7 bases, with 2 bases spanning the gap. The CDR3 covers 11 residues. This chain's CDR3 is CASSLENEQFF. The CDR3 DNA reads as TGTGCCAGCAGCTTAGAGAATGAGCAGTTCTTC.

The rearrangement joins TRBV28 to TRBJ1-1, with TRBD1 as a possible D gene (5 bases). This CDR3 has 13 amino acids. The V end was cut by 6 bases, the J end by 5 bases, with 13 bases between. Germline assignment: CDR1 MDHEN and CDR2 SYDVKM. The CDR3 protein is CASRSSDRTEAFF. The CDR3 nucleotides are TGTGCCAGCAGATCCTCTGACAGAACTGAAGCTTTCTTT. Using reference TRBV28 and TRBJ1-1 for the parts outside the CDR3, the full variable domain is DVKVTQSSRYLVKRTGEKVFLECVQDMDHENMFWYRQDPGLGLRLIYFSYDVKMKEKGDIPEGYSVSREKKERFSLILESASTNQTSMYLCASRSSDRTEAFFGQGTRLTVV.

The rearrangement uses TRBV6-5 and TRBJ2-1; 7 bases map to TRBD1. Losses at the gene ends were 6 bases for V and 3 bases for J; bases not matched to a gene: 8. The CDR3 runs to 15 residues. Germline loops: CDR1 MNHEY, CDR2 SVGAGI. The CDR3 DNA reads as TGTGCCAGCAGCACCGGGACAGAGATCTACAATGAGCAGTTCTTC. Residues: CASSTGTEIYNEQFF.

The V and J genes are TRBV28 and TRBJ2-7; 9 positions agree with TRBD2. This CDR3 is built from 16 residues. Germline V gives CDR1 MDHEN, CDR2 SYDVKM. The ends lost 1 base at V and 5 bases at J; junction bases unmatched: 9. CDR3 nucleotides: TGTGCCAGCAGTTTATTCTGGCGGGGGGGCGTCAACGAGCAGTACTTC. Its protein product is CASSLFWRGGVNEQYF.

The rearrangement uses TRBV19 and TRBJ1-5, with TRBD1 matching 7 bases. The CDR3 covers 18 residues. The ends lost 7 bases at V and 0 bases at J; junction bases unmatched: 15. Per germline, CDR1 LNHDA and CDR2 SQIVND (reference sequence). CDR3 DNA: TGTGCCAGTACCGCCGGTCCGTACAGGGGTGATAGCAATCAGCCCCAGCATTTT. Amino acids: CASTAGPYRGDSNQPQHF.

This clone has just one count. The rearrangement joins TRBV11-2 to TRBJ1-4; D is undetermined. Germline-derived CDR1 and CDR2 are SGHAT and FQNNGV. V was trimmed by 1 base and J by 0 bases, leaving 12 bases between them. There are 17 residues in the CDR3. CDR3 amino acids: CASSLVRSAATNEKLFF. The CDR3 bases are TGTGCCAGCAGCTTAGTACGATCAGCAGCAACTAATGAAAAACTGTTTTTT.

This clone was observed once. The chain has TRBV29-1 and TRBJ2-7, with D possibly called TRBD1 or TRBD2 (6 bases each). The CDR3 loop spans 12 amino acids. Trimming removed 7 bases at V and 0 bases at J, with 10 bases between. Germline CDR1 reads SQVTM; CDR2 reads ANQGSEA. In nucleotides, the CDR3 is TGCAGCGCCGAGGGGGGCTCCTACGAGCAGTACTTC. Its protein is CSAEGGSYEQYF.

This clone was observed once. V is TRBV5-6 and J is TRBJ2-3; D is possibly TRBD1 (6 bases). CDR1 is SGHDT, CDR2 YYEEEE, per germline. Trimming left V 3 bases short and J 6 bases short, with 20 bases between. The CDR3 spans 16 residues. Here the CDR3 reads CASSSATIRGSDTQYF. CDR3 nucleotides: TGTGCCAGCAGCTCGGCGACAATCAGGGGTTCGGATACGCAGTATTTT.

The chain links TRBV6-5 to TRBJ2-3; 8 bases are a match to TRBD1. With V trimmed by 4 bases and J by 1 base, 1 base remained unmatched. CDR3 size: 14 residues. Germline CDR1 is MNHEY and CDR2 is SVGAGI. The CDR3, as DNA: TGTGCCAGCAGTTGGGGACAGGGCACAGATACGCAGTATTTT. It encodes CASSWGQGTDTQYF.

The chain couples TRBV10-3 to TRBJ2-7; the match to TRBD2 covers 10 bases. CDR1 is ENHRY, CDR2 SYGVKD, per germline. The length of the CDR3 is 14 residues. V shed 4 bases and J 0 bases; nucleotides not matched to a gene: 0. CDR3 region: CAISGTSGSYEQYF. The CDR3 nucleotides read TGTGCCATCAGTGGGACTAGCGGCTCCTACGAGCAGTACTTC.

V usage is TRBV18 and J usage is TRBJ1-2; unclear D gene. Germline V gene data show CDR1 as KGHSH and CDR2 as LQKENI. The CDR3 contains 14 residues. Trimming took 1 base from V and 7 from J, leaving 13 bases between them. CDR3 sequence reads: CASSPLTQARGYTF. CDR3 coding DNA: TGTGCCAGCTCACCACTAACTCAGGCCCGTGGCTACACCTTC.

This clone came up once. The V and J genes are TRBV6-5 and TRBJ2-7; D ambiguous. The CDR3 has 11 residues. Trimming pared 6 bases from V and 5 bases from J, leaving 8 bases between. The V gene's germline CDR1 is MNHEY and CDR2 SVGAGI. Here the CDR3 reads CASSSYDEQYF. DNA for the CDR3: TGTGCCAGCAGCTCATACGACGAGCAGTACTTC.

J is TRBJ2-3 and V is TRBV5-1; D not certain. V shed 4 bases and J shed 3 bases, with 18 bases lying between them. The CDR3 length is 16 residues. Germline V lookup: CDR1 SGHRS, CDR2 YFSETQ. The CDR3 region is CASSLLYMGSTDTQYF. The CDR3 DNA reads TGCGCCAGCAGCCTCCTTTATATGGGATCAACAGATACGCAGTATTTT. Full variable domain (remainder filled in from reference TRBV5-1 and TRBJ2-3): KAGVTQTPRYLIKTRGQQVTLSCSPISGHRSVSWYQQTPGQGLQFLFEYFSETQRNKGNFPGRFSGRQFSNSRSEMNVSTLELGDSALYLCASSLLYMGSTDTQYFGPGTRLTVL.

The sample holds many counts of this clone. DNA of the CDR3: TGTGCCAGCAGCGTCGGACAGGGTGGCGAGCAGTACTTC. It translates to CASSVGQGGEQYF. The J gene is TRBJ2-7, the V gene TRBV6-5; 8 bases map to TRBD1. This CDR3 is 13 amino acids long. In germline, CDR1 is MNHEY, CDR2 SVGAGI. Trimming removed 6 bases from V and 6 bases from J; junction bases left unmatched: 7.

This clone was observed once. The rearrangement links TRBV21-1 to TRBJ2-3; the DNA was not compared with TRBD1, the D call given in the table. TRBV21-1 is reported as a pseudogene. The CDR3 totals 16 residues. CDR3 in amino acids: CASISGARQGSDTQYF. The DNA of the CDR3 is TGTGCCAGCATCTCCGGGGCCCGGCAGGGGTCAGATACGCAGTATTTT.

The chain couples TRBV28 to TRBJ2-6; a weak D match, TRBD1 (6 bases). Germline assignment: CDR1 MDHEN and CDR2 SYDVKM. The CDR3 is made up of 15 amino acids. The ends were cut back, 5 bases at V and 4 bases at J, with 12 bases in the middle. Here the CDR3 reads CASSATGSGANVLTF. The CDR3 DNA is TGTGCCAGCAGTGCCACAGGGTCCGGGGCCAACGTCCTGACTTTC.

CDR3 in DNA: TGTGCCAGTAGTATAGTCAGGGCGGCGGCCGGGGAGCTGTTTTTT. The encoded protein is CASSIVRAAAGELFF. The chain employs TRBV19 and TRBJ2-2; TRBD1 might be the D (5 bases). There are 15 residues in the CDR3. CDR1 is LNHDA, CDR2 SQIVND, per germline (reference sequence). The V gene lost 1 base and the J gene lost 6 bases, with 12 bases spanning the gap.

The gene calls are TRBV5-1 and TRBJ2-3; 15 bases map to TRBD2. V dropped 4 bases and J dropped 4; count of bases not matched to a gene: 7. This CDR3 is built from 17 residues. Germline CDR1 and CDR2: SGHRS and YFSETQ. The CDR3: CASSARTSGGGADTQYF. In DNA form, the CDR3 reads TGCGCCAGCAGCGCACGGACTAGCGGGGGGGGCGCAGATACGCAGTATTTT.

The V gene is TRBV29-1, the J gene TRBJ2-4; no firm D call. V lost 2 bases, J lost 7 bases, and 9 bases lay in between. The CDR3 runs to 12 residues. Germline V lookup: CDR1 SQVTM, CDR2 ANQGSEA. Here the CDR3 DNA reads TGCAGCGTTGAATGGGCTGCTAACATTCAGTACTTC. Translating it yields CSVEWAANIQYF.

This chain connects TRBV15 to TRBJ2-1; 9 bases align to TRBD1. Germline V lookup: CDR1 LNHNV, CDR2 YYDKDF (reference sequence). CDR3 size: 18 residues. Trimming at V came to 8 bases and at J to 7 bases, leaving 21 bases not matched to a gene. The CDR3, as DNA: TGTGCCACCTATGCCGGGACAGGGAATTGGCAGCAGAGGAATGAGCAGTTCTTC. Translated: CATYAGTGNWQQRNEQFF. The full variable domain, in which reference TRBV15 and TRBJ2-1 provide the parts outside the CDR3, is DAMVIQNPRYQVTQFGKPVTLSCSQTLNHNVMYWYQQKSSQAPKLLFHYYDKDFNNEADTPDNFQSRRPNTSFCFLDIRSPGLGDTAMYLCATYAGTGNWQQRNEQFFGPGTRLTVL.

This clone was seen more than once but under ten times. At the DNA level, this CDR3 is encoded by other sequences in the same sample as well. The V call is TRBV30, the J call TRBJ1-2, with TRBD1 as a possible D gene (5 bases). V was pared by 0 bases and J by 8 bases, with 7 bases between. The CDR3 loop spans 11 amino acids. From germline, CDR1 is GTSNPN and CDR2 SVGIG (reference sequence). In nucleotides, the CDR3 is TGTGCCTGGAGTGTAAGGGGCGGCTACACCTTC. Translation: CAWSVRGGYTF.